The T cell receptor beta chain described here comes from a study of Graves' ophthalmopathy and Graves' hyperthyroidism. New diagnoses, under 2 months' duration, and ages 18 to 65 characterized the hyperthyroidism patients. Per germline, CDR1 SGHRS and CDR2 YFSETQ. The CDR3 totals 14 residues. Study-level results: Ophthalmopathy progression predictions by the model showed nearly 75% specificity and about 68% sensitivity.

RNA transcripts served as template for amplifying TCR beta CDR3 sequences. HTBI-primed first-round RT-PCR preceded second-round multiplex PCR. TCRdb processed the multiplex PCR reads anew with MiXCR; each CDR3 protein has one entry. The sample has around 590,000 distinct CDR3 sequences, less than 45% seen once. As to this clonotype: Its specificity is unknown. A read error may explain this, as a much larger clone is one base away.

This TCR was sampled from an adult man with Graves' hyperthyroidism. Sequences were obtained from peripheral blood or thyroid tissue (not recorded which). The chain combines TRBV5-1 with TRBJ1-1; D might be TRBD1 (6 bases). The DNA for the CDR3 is TGCGCCGGCAGCAAGGGGGGTATGAACACTGAAGCTTTCTTT. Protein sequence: CAGSKGGMNTEAFF.